The 27 T cell receptor beta chains given below trace back to one sample, sequenced in a study of blood T cell repertoires in COVID-19 (TCRdb year 2020). The library was made by the immunoSEQ multiplex PCR assay. This immuneACCESS table, as held by TCRdb, lists in-frame sequences with V and J called but not all clones. Of the missing ones, under half trace to an unresolved V gene in checked studies; the others have no known cause. The sample profile shows about 29,000 clones; 84% of them were found once. Clones ranked in the top ten supply 9% to 10% of the sample. Material for sequencing was peripheral blood. These TCRs come from an elderly man with active COVID-19.

V gene TRBV5-1 combines with J gene TRBJ1-6; 7 nucleotides agree with TRBD1. This CDR3 contains 14 residues. J lost 7 bases, V lost 5 bases, and 6 bases had no gene match. Germline-derived CDR1 and CDR2 are SGHRS and YFSETQ. The CDR3 region has the DNA TGCGCCAGCAGGGCGGGACAGAACAATTCACCCCTCCACTTT. It is translated as CASRAGQNNSPLHF.

The chain recombines TRBV10-2 with TRBJ1-1, with D unresolved. This CDR3 has 12 amino acids. Per the germline V gene, CDR1 is WSHSY and CDR2 is SAAADI. Trimming cost V 3 bases and J 7 bases, with 9 bases left between them. CDR3 DNA sequence: TGCGCCAGCAGTGAAAGGAGGCTTGAAGCTTTCTTT. Translating gives CASSERRLEAFF.

The chain is built from TRBV11-2 and TRBJ1-6; D is perhaps TRBD1 (5 bases). Trimming pared 1 base from V and 10 bases from J, leaving 20 bases between. Germline assignment: CDR1 SGHAT and CDR2 FQNNGV. The CDR3 sequence is 17 residues long. The CDR3 here is CASSLGFAGSAYSPLHF. Here the CDR3 DNA reads TGTGCCAGCAGCTTAGGGTTTGCAGGGTCGGCATACTCACCCCTCCACTTT.

For the CDR3, the DNA is TGTGCCAGCAGCTCAGTTACCCTTGAAGCTTTCTTT. It encodes CASSSVTLEAFF. The rearrangement uses TRBV12-3 or TRBV12-4 and TRBJ1-1; D is ambiguous. The CDR3 length is 12 residues. V lost 6 bases to trimming and J lost 7 bases, with 12 bases between them.

The chain links TRBV30 to TRBJ2-3, with TRBD1 as a possible D gene (6 bases). Germline CDR1 is GTSNPN and CDR2 is SVGIG (reference sequence). The CDR3 is made up of 14 amino acids. V gave up 3 bases and J gave up 2 bases, with 12 bases separating them. The CDR3 is CAWRGAVVTDTQYF. The DNA for the CDR3 is TGTGCCTGGAGGGGGGCAGTCGTCACAGATACGCAGTATTTT.

This rearrangement joins TRBV6-5 to TRBJ2-2; TRBD1 is a possible D gene (6 bases). V lost 7 bases and J lost 6, with 15 bases in between. Germline CDR1 is MNHEY and CDR2 is SVGAGI. The CDR3 consists of 14 residues. In nucleotides, the CDR3 is TGTGCCAGCACCAAGGACAGATTTCCCGGGGAGCTGTTTTTT. It encodes CASTKDRFPGELFF.

V gene TRBV6-5 combines with J gene TRBJ2-3, with TRBD1 identical over 8 bases. Trimming removed 7 bases from V and 1 base from J; junction bases left unmatched: 7. The CDR3 is 15 amino acids. Germline V gene lookup returns CDR1 MNHEY and CDR2 SVGAGI. CDR3: CASTRTGSRTDTQYF. Here the CDR3 DNA reads TGTGCCAGCACCAGGACAGGGTCCCGCACAGATACGCAGTATTTT.

This clone was seen only once. J is TRBJ2-3 and V is TRBV6-4, with 9 bases fitting TRBD2. V was pared by 3 bases and J by 3 bases, with 7 bases of the junction left unmatched. The CDR3 contains 16 residues. The germline CDR1 and CDR2 sequences are MRHNA and SNTAGT. The DNA of the CDR3 is TGTGCCAGCAGTGAGACGACTAGCGGCTTTACAGATACGCAGTATTTT. Translated: CASSETTSGFTDTQYF.

V and J are TRBV11-2 and TRBJ1-5; 7 bases line up with TRBD1. The J segment lost 3 bases and the V segment lost 3 bases, leaving 2 bases of the junction unmatched. The germline V gene encodes CDR1 SGHAT and CDR2 FQNNGV. The CDR3 sequence is 14 residues long. CDR3 DNA: TGTGCCAGCAGCTTTGGACAGGTCAATCAGCCCCAGCATTTT. It specifies CASSFGQVNQPQHF.

The chain recombines TRBV7-9 with TRBJ2-5; 8 bases align to TRBD2. From germline, CDR1 is SEHNR and CDR2 FQNEAQ (reference sequence). After removal of 5 bases from V and 1 base from J, the junction contained 9 bases not matched to a gene. The CDR3 is 16 amino acids. The CDR3 nucleotides are TGTGCCAGCAGCCCCTCGGGCGGGGGGTCCCAAGAGACCCAGTACTTC. It translates to CASSPSGGGSQETQYF.

The chain carries TRBV5-1 and TRBJ1-2, with 7 bases identical to TRBD1. The CDR3 contains 15 residues. Germline V lookup: CDR1 SGHRS, CDR2 YFSETQ. Unmatched junction bases numbered 15, after V lost 4 bases and J lost 9 bases. CDR3 DNA sequence: TGCGCCAGCAGCAGAACCACTGACAGGGTAGATCGCTACACCTTC. Protein product: CASSRTTDRVDRYTF. Full variable domain (outside the CDR3, taken from reference TRBV5-1 and TRBJ1-2): KAGVTQTPRYLIKTRGQQVTLSCSPISGHRSVSWYQQTPGQGLQFLFEYFSETQRNKGNFPGRFSGRQFSNSRSEMNVSTLELGDSALYLCASSRTTDRVDRYTFGSGTRLTVV.

This chain connects TRBV7-2 to TRBJ2-3; 15 positions match TRBD2. The CDR3 is made up of 16 amino acids. From germline, CDR1 is SGHTA and CDR2 FQGNSA. V shed 4 bases and J 5 bases; nucleotides not matched to a gene: 4. The CDR3 DNA reads as TGTGCCAGCAGCTCAGGACTAGCGGGGGGGATAGATACGCAGTATTTT. Translating gives CASSSGLAGGIDTQYF.

The genes are TRBV15 and TRBJ2-4, with TRBD1 matching 10 bases. J was trimmed by 11 bases and V by 3 bases; bases with no gene match: 10. The CDR3 is 15 amino acids. Germline V CDR1 and CDR2: LNHNV, YYDKDF (reference sequence). The CDR3 DNA reads TGTGCCACCAGCAGGAACCCGGGACAGGGGACCGTTCAGTACTTC. Translated: CATSRNPGQGTVQYF.

The chain has TRBV10-2 and TRBJ2-7; 7 bases fit TRBD1. This CDR3 contains 13 residues. Germline values: CDR1 WSHSY, CDR2 SAAADI. J lost 0 bases, V lost 5 bases, and 1 base had no gene match. The DNA of the CDR3 is TGCGCCAGCAGTTGGGACAGCTCCTACGAGCAGTACTTC. This encodes CASSWDSSYEQYF.

The rearrangement joins TRBV5-1 to TRBJ1-2; 7 bases line up with TRBD1. The CDR3 runs 16 residues. J gave up 4 bases and V 0 bases, and 9 bases lay outside the gene matches. The germline CDR1 and CDR2 sequences are SGHRS and YFSETQ. CDR3 amino acids: CASSLANAGGGYGYTF. The CDR3 nucleotides read TGCGCCAGCAGCTTGGCCAACGCAGGGGGAGGCTATGGCTACACCTTC.

V usage is TRBV5-5 and J usage is TRBJ1-1; 9 nucleotides align to TRBD1. The CDR3 has 14 residues. V lost 3 bases to trimming and J lost 3 bases; unmatched junction nucleotides: 3. The germline V gene has CDR1 SGHKS and CDR2 YYEKEE (reference sequence). This chain's CDR3 is CASSSRDRDTEAFF. As DNA, the CDR3 is TGTGCCAGCAGCTCCCGGGACAGGGACACTGAAGCTTTCTTT.

V and J are TRBV6-5 and TRBJ1-6; D unresolved. The CDR3 spans 13 residues. CDR1 is MNHEY and CDR2 is SVGAGI in the germline V gene. V was trimmed by 2 bases and J by 5 bases, leaving 4 bases between them. For the CDR3, the DNA is TGTGCCAGCAGTTACCTTAATAATTCACCCCTCCACTTT. Translated, it gives CASSYLNNSPLHF.

This chain joins TRBV30 and TRBJ2-5; 7 nucleotides match TRBD2. The junction had 5 bases not matched to a gene; V was cut back by 2 bases and J by 5 bases. The CDR3 length is 13 residues. The germline V gene encodes CDR1 GTSNPN and CDR2 SVGIG (reference sequence). CDR3 sequence reads: CAWSWREGETQYF. For the CDR3, the DNA is TGTGCCTGGAGTTGGAGGGAGGGGGAGACCCAGTACTTC.

This chain joins TRBV2 and TRBJ2-4, with 9 positions matching TRBD2. Germline loops: CDR1 SNHLY, CDR2 FYNNEI. Trimming at V came to 6 bases and at J to 6 bases, leaving 3 bases not matched to a gene. CDR3 length: 13 amino acids. The CDR3 here is CASRTSGRNIQYF. CDR3 DNA sequence: TGTGCCAGCAGAACTAGCGGGCGAAACATTCAGTACTTC.

CDR3 bases: TGTGCCATCAGGGTAGCGGGGGAGAGCACAGATACGCAGTATTTT. Its protein is CAIRVAGESTDTQYF. J is TRBJ2-3 and V is TRBV10-3, with TRBD2 identical over 9 bases. The CDR3 sequence is 15 residues long. The J segment lost 0 bases and the V segment lost 6 bases, leaving 4 bases of the junction unmatched. The germline CDR1 and CDR2 sequences are ENHRY and SYGVKD.

The rearrangement joins TRBV6-5 to TRBJ1-2, with a possible D match to TRBD1 (6 bases). V was shortened by 6 bases and J by 3 bases, with 11 bases between the two germline ends. CDR3 length: 13 residues. Germline V CDR1 and CDR2: MNHEY, SVGAGI. The CDR3 protein is CASSLGGDYGYTF. The CDR3 DNA is TGTGCCAGCAGCCTAGGGGGAGACTATGGCTACACCTTC.

The J gene is TRBJ2-1, the V gene TRBV10-3; 8 bases match TRBD2. CDR3 length equals 16 residues. The ends lost 0 bases at V and 5 bases at J; junction bases unmatched: 6. CDR1 and CDR2 from the germline V gene are ENHRY and SYGVKD. CDR3 in DNA: TGTGCCATCAGTGAGTCGAGCGGGGGCTTCGACAATGAGCAGTTCTTC. Translating it yields CAISESSGGFDNEQFF.

The chain is built from TRBV6-1 and TRBJ2-3; weak D call: TRBD2 (5 bases). In germline, CDR1 is MNHNS, CDR2 SASEGT. The CDR3 has 15 residues. V lost 3 bases, J lost 1 base, and 11 bases lay in between. The CDR3 sequence is CASSDAGLGTDTQYF. The CDR3 DNA is TGTGCCAGCAGTGACGCGGGCCTCGGCACAGATACGCAGTATTTT.

In DNA form, the CDR3 reads TGTGCCAGCGGGCGAGAGACAGGGACTAATGAAAAACTGTTTTTT. It codes for CASGRETGTNEKLFF. The chain carries TRBV7-9 and TRBJ1-4; 7 bases align to TRBD1. CDR3 length equals 15 residues. Unmatched junction bases numbered 8, after V lost 8 bases and J lost 2 bases. In germline, CDR1 is SEHNR, CDR2 FQNEAQ (reference sequence). Full variable domain (rest looked up from reference TRBV7-9 and TRBJ1-4): DTGVSQNPRHKITKRGQNVTFRCDPISEHNRLYWYRQTLGQGPEFLTYFQNEAQLEKSRLLSDRFSAERPKGSFSTLEIQRTEQGDSAMYLCASGRETGTNEKLFFGSGTQLSVL.

The chain joins TRBV5-6 to TRBJ2-5, with 8 bases lining up with TRBD2. Germline loops: CDR1 SGHDT, CDR2 YYEEEE. This CDR3 has 16 residues. Trimming at V came to 4 bases and at J to 5 bases, leaving 13 bases not matched to a gene. CDR3 sequence: CASSPRGGVRGETQYF. For the CDR3, the DNA is TGTGCCAGCAGCCCTCGGGGGGGCGTGAGAGGGGAGACCCAGTACTTC.

The rearrangement links TRBV12-3 or TRBV12-4 to TRBJ2-7; 7 bases fit TRBD1. The length of the CDR3 is 13 residues. The junction had 11 bases not matched to a gene; V was cut back by 10 bases and J by 5 bases. The CDR3 nucleotides read TGTGCCACCTCGGACAGGAAGGGCCACGAGCAGTACTTC. This translates into CATSDRKGHEQYF.

This sequence joins TRBV25-1 and TRBJ2-2, with D tentatively TRBD1 (5 bases). CDR3 size: 17 residues. V was trimmed by 5 bases and J by 0 bases, leaving 16 bases between them. Germline CDR1 is MGHDK and CDR2 is SYGVNS. The CDR3 DNA is TGTGCCAGCAGTCCCCGTGGGGCTCTGGCGAACACCGGGGAGCTGTTTTTT. Its translation is CASSPRGALANTGELFF.